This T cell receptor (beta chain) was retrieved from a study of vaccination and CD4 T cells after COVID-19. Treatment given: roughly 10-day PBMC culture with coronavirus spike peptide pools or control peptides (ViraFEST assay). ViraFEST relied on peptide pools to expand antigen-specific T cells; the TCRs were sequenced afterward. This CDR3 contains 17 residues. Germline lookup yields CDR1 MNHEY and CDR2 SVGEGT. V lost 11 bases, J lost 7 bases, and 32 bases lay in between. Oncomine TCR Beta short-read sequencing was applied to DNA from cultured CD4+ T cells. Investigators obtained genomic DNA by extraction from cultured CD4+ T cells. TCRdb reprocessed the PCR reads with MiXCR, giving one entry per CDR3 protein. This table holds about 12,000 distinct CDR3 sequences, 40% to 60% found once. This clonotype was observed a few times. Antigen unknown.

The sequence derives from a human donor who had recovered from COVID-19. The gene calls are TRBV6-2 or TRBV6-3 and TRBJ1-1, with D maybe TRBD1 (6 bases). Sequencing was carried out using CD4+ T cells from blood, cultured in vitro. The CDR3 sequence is CAARTGGGGQLQFEAFF. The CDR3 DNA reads TGTGCCGCACGGACGGGAGGAGGTGGACAGTTGCAGTTTGAAGCTTTCTTT.